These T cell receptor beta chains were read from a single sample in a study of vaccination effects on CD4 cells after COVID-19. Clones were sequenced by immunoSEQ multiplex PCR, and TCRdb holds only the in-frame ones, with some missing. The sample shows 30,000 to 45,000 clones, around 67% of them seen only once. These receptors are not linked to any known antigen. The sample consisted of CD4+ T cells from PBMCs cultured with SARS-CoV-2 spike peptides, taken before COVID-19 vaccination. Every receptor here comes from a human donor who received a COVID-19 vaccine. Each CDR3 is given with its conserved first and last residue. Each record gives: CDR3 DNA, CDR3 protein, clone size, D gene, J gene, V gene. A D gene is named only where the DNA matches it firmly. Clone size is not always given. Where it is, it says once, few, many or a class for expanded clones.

CDR3 DNA: TGTGCCATCAGTGAGTCGACAGGCACTGAAGCTTTCTTT
CDR3 protein: CAISESTGTEAFF
clone size: -
D gene: -
J gene: TRBJ1-1
V gene: TRBV10-3

CDR3 DNA: TGCAGTGCTAGTCTCGATAGCGGCCTCTACGAGCAGTACTTC
CDR3 protein: CSASLDSGLYEQYF
clone size: once
D gene: -
J gene: TRBJ2-7
V gene: TRBV20-1

CDR3 DNA: TGTGCCAGCAGCCAAGATGCCAGGGCTTCCAACTATGGCTACACCTTC
CDR3 protein: CASSQDARASNYGYTF
clone size: -
D gene: -
J gene: TRBJ1-2
V gene: TRBV3-1/TRBV3-2

CDR3 DNA: TGTGCCAGCAGTTACTCGTGGGGGAATACCGATACGCAGTATTTT
CDR3 protein: CASSYSWGNTDTQYF
clone size: -
D gene: -
J gene: TRBJ2-3
V gene: TRBV6-5

CDR3 DNA: TGTGCCAGCTGGCCCCGACAGGGTCTTCAGAAGAACACTGAAGCTTTCTTT
CDR3 protein: CASWPRQGLQKNTEAFF
clone size: -
D gene: TRBD1
J gene: TRBJ1-1
V gene: TRBV28

CDR3 DNA: TGTGCCAGCAGCCCATGGGTCTCGGGGTTAGTGACGAGCACAGATACGCAGTATTTT
CDR3 protein: CASSPWVSGLVTSTDTQYF
clone size: -
D gene: -
J gene: TRBJ2-3
V gene: TRBV6-2/TRBV6-3

CDR3 DNA: TGTGCCAGCAGCCCACTGAAGCTACGCGGGAGGGCCTACGAGCAGTACTTC
CDR3 protein: CASSPLKLRGRAYEQYF
clone size: few
D gene: TRBD2
J gene: TRBJ2-7
V gene: TRBV6-2/TRBV6-3

CDR3 DNA: TGTGCCAGCAGCAAAAATGGCGGAACTGAAGCTTTCTTT
CDR3 protein: CASSKNGGTEAFF
clone size: -
D gene: -
J gene: TRBJ1-1
V gene: TRBV7-2

CDR3 DNA: TGTGCCAGCAGCGAGGACAGGGCCTTAGCCAAAAACATTCAGTACTTC
CDR3 protein: CASSEDRALAKNIQYF
clone size: -
D gene: TRBD1
J gene: TRBJ2-4
V gene: TRBV7-2

CDR3 DNA: TGTGCCAGCAGTGAAGGTTTGGGCCTCCCCCTCCACTTT
CDR3 protein: CASSEGLGLPLHF
clone size: -
D gene: -
J gene: TRBJ1-6
V gene: TRBV6-1

CDR3 DNA: TGTGCCAGCAGCGTAGCTTCGGGGGATACGCAGTATTTT
CDR3 protein: CASSVASGDTQYF
clone size: -
D gene: -
J gene: TRBJ2-3
V gene: TRBV9

CDR3 DNA: TGCAGTGCTAGTTCCTTTAACTATGGCTACACCTTC
CDR3 protein: CSASSFNYGYTF
clone size: -
D gene: -
J gene: TRBJ1-2
V gene: TRBV20-1

CDR3 DNA: TGTGCCAGCAATATGGTACGGAATGGTGAGCAGTTCTTC
CDR3 protein: CASNMVRNGEQFF
clone size: -
D gene: -
J gene: TRBJ2-1
V gene: TRBV2